These 28 T cell receptor beta chains were all obtained from the same sample, sequenced in a study of vaccination and CD4 T cells after COVID-19. Cultured CD4+ T cells had their DNA profiled by the Oncomine TCR Beta short-read assay. Each CDR3 protein gets one entry after TCRdb re-called the PCR reads with MiXCR. Of more than 15,000 distinct CDR3 sequences in the sample, around 47% were seen once. Which antigens these TCRs recognize remains unknown. The time point here: late sampling 161 to 241 days after vaccination in a few convalescent patients. Noted treatment: roughly 11-day PBMC culture with coronavirus spike peptide pools or control peptides (ViraFEST assay). The sequenced sample was CD4+ T cells from blood, cultured in vitro, obtained about 7 months after SARS-CoV-2 vaccination. Receptors were obtained from a human donor who had recovered from COVID-19.

The chain couples TRBV7-3 to TRBJ2-6; D gene uncertain. This CDR3 is 15 amino acids long. V was clipped by 2 bases and J by 0 bases, with 5 bases between them. Germline assignment: CDR1 SGHTA and CDR2 FQGTGA. The CDR3 spells CASSLFGSGANVLTF. The DNA of the CDR3 is TGTGCCAGCAGCTTATTTGGCTCTGGGGCCAACGTCCTGACTTTC. Using reference TRBV7-3 and TRBJ2-6 for the parts outside the CDR3, the full variable domain is GAGVSQTPSNKVTEKGKYVELRCDPISGHTALYWYRQSLGQGPEFLIYFQGTGAADDSGLPNDRFFAVRPEGSVSTLKIQRTERGDSAVYLCASSLFGSGANVLTFGAGSRLTVL.

The J gene is TRBJ2-1, the V gene TRBV2, with 7 bases matching TRBD2. The CDR3 is made up of 14 amino acids. Germline V gene sequence: CDR1 SNHLY, CDR2 FYNNEI. J gave up 3 bases and V 7 bases, and 6 bases lay outside the gene matches. This CDR3 is CASMGGGIYNEQFF. CDR3 DNA sequence: TGTGCCAGCATGGGGGGAGGGATCTACAATGAGCAGTTCTTC.

This clonotype was seen a few times. The genes are TRBV15 and TRBJ1-5; D may be TRBD1 (5 bases). The germline CDR1 and CDR2 sequences are LNHNV and YYDKDF (reference sequence). This CDR3 is built from 15 residues. V lost 1 base and J lost 6, with 13 bases in between. CDR3 loop: CATSRGGTEGQPQHF. Written as DNA, the CDR3 is TGTGCCACCAGCAGAGGGGGGACTGAAGGTCAGCCCCAGCATTTT.

The chain combines TRBV6-1 with TRBJ2-7, with D perhaps matching TRBD2 (5 bases). V lost 4 bases and J 3 bases, leaving 10 bases between the germline ends. The CDR3 consists of 13 residues. The germline gives CDR1 MNHNS, CDR2 SASEGT. For the CDR3, the DNA is TGTGCCAGCAGTGGAGGGAACAGCTACGAGCAGTACTTC. This codes for CASSGGNSYEQYF.

This clonotype has just one count. The rearrangement links TRBV6-1 to TRBJ1-2, with D possibly matching TRBD1 (6 bases). CDR3 length: 15 residues. Germline CDR1 is MNHNS and CDR2 is SASEGT. Trimming cost V 7 bases and J 4 bases, with 19 bases left between them. The chain's CDR3 is CASTYGRTESYGYTF. CDR3 DNA sequence: TGTGCCAGCACCTACGGTAGGACAGAGAGCTATGGCTACACCTTC.

The CDR3 DNA sequence: TGTGCCAGCAGCTTAGAACAGTATAATTCACCCCTCCACTTT. This translates into CASSLEQYNSPLHF. The chain carries TRBV7-9 and TRBJ1-6, with D unclear. The CDR3 has 14 amino acids. Trimming removed 1 base from V and 4 bases from J, with 5 bases in between. Germline V gene lookup returns CDR1 SEHNR and CDR2 FQNEAQ (reference sequence).

This clonotype was counted only a few times. The chain has TRBV7-9 and TRBJ2-3; D unresolved. The V and J ends lost 5 bases and 2 bases respectively, with 5 bases between them. CDR3 size: 12 residues. Germline V gene sequence: CDR1 SEHNR, CDR2 FQNEAQ (reference sequence). The CDR3 is CASSRDTDTQYF. CDR3 sequence (DNA): TGTGCCAGCAGCCGAGACACAGATACGCAGTATTTT.

In its sample, this clonotype was seen a few times. This chain links TRBV7-8 with TRBJ2-5, with 11 bases matching TRBD2. CDR3 length equals 16 residues. The germline gives CDR1 SGHVS, CDR2 FQNEAQ. The trim removed 8 bases at V and 6 bases at J, leaving 14 bases unmatched. This chain's CDR3 is CASEGGSGRAGKTQYF. Written as DNA, the CDR3 is TGTGCCAGCGAAGGGGGTAGCGGGAGGGCCGGAAAGACCCAGTACTTC.

This rearrangement joins TRBV19 to TRBJ2-3; possibly TRBD2 for D (7 bases). The V and J ends lost 3 bases and 4 bases respectively, with 17 bases between them. Germline V gene sequence: CDR1 LNHDA, CDR2 SQIVND (reference sequence). The CDR3 is 16 amino acids. As DNA, the CDR3 is TGTGCCAGTAGTATTCTAGGGGGGGGGGCCGCAGATACGCAGTATTTT. Its translation: CASSILGGGAADTQYF. Based on the CDR3 plus reference TRBV19 and TRBJ2-3, the full variable domain is DGGITQSPKYLFRKEGQNVTLSCEQNLNHDAMYWYRQDPGQGLRLIYYSQIVNDFQKGDIAEGYSVSREKKESFPLTVTSAQKNPTAFYLCASSILGGGAADTQYFGPGTRLTVL.

This clonotype is termed medium-sized. The genes are TRBV20-1 and TRBJ1-2; D possibly corresponds to TRBD1 (5 bases). Germline lookup yields CDR1 DFQATT and CDR2 SNEGSKA (reference sequence). V was clipped by 0 bases and J by 4 bases, with 12 bases between them. There are 14 residues in the CDR3. The CDR3 protein is CSARDPEGTYGYTF. The CDR3 region has the DNA TGCAGTGCTAGAGATCCCGAGGGGACCTATGGCTACACCTTC.

This sequence joins TRBV6-4 and TRBJ2-6, with a tentative D call TRBD1 (7 bases). The CDR3 runs 16 residues. Germline V lookup: CDR1 MRHNA, CDR2 SNTAGT. V was shortened by 6 bases and J by 2 bases, with 14 bases between the two germline ends. In nucleotides, the CDR3 is TGTGCCAGCAGCCTATCAGGGGGGACTGGGGCCAACGTCCTGACTTTC. Translated, it gives CASSLSGGTGANVLTF.

As regards this clonotype: A read error may account for a junction end that differs from germline. The V gene is TRBV7-7, the J gene TRBJ2-2; a possible D gene is TRBD2 (6 bases). Per the germline V gene, CDR1 is SSHAT and CDR2 is FNYEAQ (reference sequence). This CDR3 contains 14 residues. CDR3 protein: CASSQDYNTGELFF. CDR3 DNA: TGTGCTAGCAGCCAGGACTATAACACCGGGGAGCTGTTTTTT.

The chain carries TRBV15 and TRBJ2-2; D is unclear. V gave up 0 bases and J gave up 2 bases, with 10 bases separating them. Germline CDR1 reads LNHNV; CDR2 reads YYDKDF (reference sequence). The CDR3 sequence is 16 residues long. The CDR3 bases are TGTGCCACCAGCAGAGAATTGGTTACTAACACCGGGGAGCTGTTTTTT. It yields the protein CATSRELVTNTGELFF.

The genes are TRBV5-4 and TRBJ1-1; D is uncertain. The ends were cut back, 4 bases at V and 1 base at J, with 11 bases in the middle. CDR1 and CDR2 (germline): SGHNT, YYREEE (reference sequence). This CDR3 contains 14 residues. The CDR3 DNA reads as TGTGCCAGCAGCCCTGCGGCCGAGAACACTGAAGCTTTCTTT. Translating gives CASSPAAENTEAFF.

V gene TRBV11-3 combines with J gene TRBJ2-7; D unclear. Germline CDR1 is SGHNT and CDR2 is YENEEA. V lost 4 bases to trimming and J lost 0 bases, with 10 bases between them. The CDR3 has 14 amino acids. This CDR3 reads CASSSVLDSYEQYF. CDR3 coding DNA: TGTGCCAGCAGCTCGGTTCTAGACTCCTACGAGCAGTACTTC.

The V gene is TRBV21-1, the J gene TRBJ1-6; the table gives TRBD1 as D, unverified against the DNA. TRBV21-1 is tagged as a pseudogene. The CDR3 has 12 amino acids. The CDR3 loop is CASSKGDGALHF. CDR3 sequence (DNA): TGTGCCAGCAGCAAGGGGGATGGGGCCCTCCACTTT.

This clonotype was observed once. The chain links TRBV7-9 to TRBJ2-1, with TRBD2 matching over 12 bases. CDR1 SEHNR and CDR2 FQNEAQ come from the germline V gene (reference sequence). CDR3 length equals 19 residues. V lost 3 bases to trimming and J lost 0 bases; unmatched junction nucleotides: 9. For the CDR3, the DNA is TGTGCCAGCAGCTTCAGTCTAGCGGGAGGGCCAAGCTCCTACAATGAGCAGTTCTTC. The encoded protein is CASSFSLAGGPSSYNEQFF. The variable domain in full, with the rest retrieved from reference TRBV7-9 and TRBJ2-1, is DTGVSQNPRHKITKRGQNVTFRCDPISEHNRLYWYRQTLGQGPEFLTYFQNEAQLEKSRLLSDRFSAERPKGSFSTLEIQRTEQGDSAMYLCASSFSLAGGPSSYNEQFFGPGTRLTVL.

This clonotype is deemed medium-sized. The chain recombines TRBV6-1 with TRBJ2-7; 7 bases agree with TRBD2. V lost 5 bases and J lost 0; bases outside the gene matches: 13. CDR3 length: 17 amino acids. The V gene's germline CDR1 is MNHNS and CDR2 SASEGT. The CDR3: CASSPTWGGLPSYEQYF. DNA for the CDR3: TGTGCCAGCAGTCCCACCTGGGGGGGGTTGCCCTCCTACGAGCAGTACTTC.

This rearrangement joins TRBV20-1 to TRBJ1-1; no reliable D call. CDR1 is DFQATT, CDR2 SNEGSKA, per germline (reference sequence). Deletions cut 4 bases from V and 7 bases from J, with 16 bases between. This CDR3 is 13 amino acids long. This chain's CDR3 is CSAITDGGIEAFF. The CDR3 DNA sequence: TGCAGTGCTATAACGGACGGCGGGATTGAAGCTTTCTTT.

This CDR3 is CASSFRTGGYGYTF. The CDR3 bases are TGTGCCAGCAGTTTCCGGACAGGGGGCTATGGCTACACCTTC. The chain has TRBV12-3 or TRBV12-4 and TRBJ1-2; 10 nucleotides agree with TRBD1. With V trimmed by 3 bases and J by 4 bases, 2 bases remained unmatched. The CDR3 sequence is 14 residues long.

The V and J genes are TRBV20-1 and TRBJ2-1, with D unresolved. Germline CDR1 reads DFQATT; CDR2 reads SNEGSKA (reference sequence). The CDR3 is 15 residues long. V was trimmed by 3 bases and J by 2 bases, leaving 14 bases between them. The CDR3 sequence: CSAREQISAYNEQFF. As DNA, the CDR3 is TGCAGTGCTAGGGAACAAATCTCAGCCTACAATGAGCAGTTCTTC.

CDR3 DNA sequence: TGTGCCAGCAGCCAAGGTGGGACCCACTGGGAGACCCAGTACTTC. Residues: CASSQGGTHWETQYF. The V call is TRBV4-2, the J call TRBJ2-5, with D tentatively TRBD1 or TRBD2 (5 bases each). V lost 1 base, J lost 5 bases, and 14 bases lay in between. Germline V gene data show CDR1 as LGHNA and CDR2 as YNFKEQ. CDR3 length: 15 residues.

V is TRBV11-3 and J is TRBJ2-5; the D gene is possibly TRBD2 (6 bases). V lost 5 bases and J lost 5, with 18 bases in between. The CDR3 runs 15 residues. Germline V CDR1 and CDR2: SGHNT, YENEEA. This CDR3 reads CASSPRGASVETQYF. CDR3 nucleotide sequence: TGTGCCAGCAGCCCGAGGGGCGCTAGCGTGGAGACCCAGTACTTC.

This chain joins TRBV7-3 and TRBJ2-3, with D uncertain. Trimming took 8 bases from V and 1 from J, leaving 10 bases between them. Germline-derived CDR1 and CDR2 are SGHTA and FQGTGA. This CDR3 is 13 amino acids long. The chain's CDR3 is CASGVGGTDTQYF. The CDR3 nucleotides read TGTGCCAGCGGAGTGGGCGGCACAGATACGCAGTATTTT. Full variable domain (outside the CDR3, taken from reference TRBV7-3 and TRBJ2-3): GAGVSQTPSNKVTEKGKYVELRCDPISGHTALYWYRQSLGQGPEFLIYFQGTGAADDSGLPNDRFFAVRPEGSVSTLKIQRTERGDSAVYLCASGVGGTDTQYFGPGTRLTVL.

This clonotype was detected a few times. The chain employs TRBV20-1 and TRBJ2-5, with D possibly matching TRBD2 (5 bases). The CDR3 is 12 residues long. The germline V gene encodes CDR1 DFQATT and CDR2 SNEGSKA (reference sequence). With 2 bases removed from V and 7 bases from J, the gap between germline ends came to 11 bases. CDR3 DNA: TGCAGTGCTAGATGGACCGAGGGGACCCAGTACTTC. Protein product: CSARWTEGTQYF.

The chain combines TRBV6-1 with TRBJ1-6; D unclear. Deletions cut 5 bases from V and 8 bases from J, with 22 bases between. The length of the CDR3 is 17 residues. The V gene's germline CDR1 is MNHNS and CDR2 SASEGT. CDR3 protein: CASSMQPWGGMDSPLHF. The CDR3 DNA sequence: TGTGCCAGCAGTATGCAGCCTTGGGGAGGGATGGATTCACCCCTCCACTTT.

This chain uses TRBV19 with TRBJ2-7, with 9 bases matching TRBD2. V shed 4 bases and J 2 bases; nucleotides not matched to a gene: 6. The CDR3 spans 15 residues. Germline CDR1 and CDR2: LNHDA and SQIVND (reference sequence). CDR3 sequence reads: CASSTGTSSTYEQYF. Written as DNA, the CDR3 is TGTGCCAGTAGTACTGGGACTAGCAGCACCTACGAGCAGTACTTC.

In this sample, this clonotype turned up a few times. The J gene is TRBJ1-2, the V gene TRBV6-1, with TRBD1 as a possible D gene (5 bases). This CDR3 is built from 13 residues. Germline loops: CDR1 MNHNS, CDR2 SASEGT. The V end was cut by 0 bases, the J end by 4 bases, with 6 bases between. The DNA of the CDR3 is TGTGCCAGCAGTGAAGCGGGGGTCTATGGCTACACCTTC. Amino acids: CASSEAGVYGYTF.